The clone carrying this T cell receptor (beta chain) was seen just once. What it recognizes is unknown. TCRdb's copy holds only in-frame clones and misses some; the assay was immunoSEQ multiplex PCR. The sample consists of 150,000 to 200,000 clones, roughly 90% of them appearing once. The data stem from a study of T cell responses to AZD1222 COVID-19 vaccine. Findings and limits, study-wide: At baseline, seropositivity was found in only 5 to 7 AZD1222 recipients. A reported finding is that nearly half of spike-specific TCRs target unmutated variant regions. There were vaccine-associated CD4 TCRs across spike, dominant at 160-218 and 743-854.

Investigators merged groups given second doses at roughly 4 or roughly 12 weeks. Germline loops: CDR1 ENHRY, CDR2 SYGVKD. V was clipped by 6 bases and J by 3 bases; unmatched bases: 7. This CDR3 has 15 residues. The specimen comprised peripheral blood, sampled 28 days after the second AZD1222 dose. The receptor's source is an adult who received the AZD1222 COVID-19 vaccine. The chain joins TRBV10-3 to TRBJ2-1, with 8 positions matching TRBD2. The CDR3 region is CAIRGGLADYNEQFF. CDR3 DNA sequence: TGTGCCATCAGGGGCGGACTAGCAGACTACAATGAGCAGTTCTTC.